The 28 T cell receptor beta chains reported below all come from one sample, sequenced in a study of OX40 agonist ivuxolimab in advanced cancers. Measured with immunoSEQ multiplex PCR; TCRdb has only the in-frame clones, and not every one. The sample includes about 64,000 clones, approximately 89% of them seen just once. Sequenced material: CD4+ or CD8+ T cells sorted from blood, taken in a trial of the OX40 agonist ivuxolimab. Receptors were obtained from an adult with an advanced solid tumor such as melanoma, head and neck, liver or kidney cancer.

The chain employs TRBV18 and TRBJ2-4; unclear D gene. Germline CDR1 reads KGHSH; CDR2 reads LQKENI. V lost 3 bases, J lost 7 bases, and 16 bases lay in between. There are 15 residues in the CDR3. For the CDR3, the DNA is TGTGCCAGCTCACCCGTACAGCAGCCAAGTAACATTCAGTACTTC. Its protein product is CASSPVQQPSNIQYF.

This chain joins TRBV19 and TRBJ2-7; tentatively, D is TRBD1 (6 bases). In germline, CDR1 is LNHDA, CDR2 SQIVND (reference sequence). The CDR3 is 11 residues long. V dropped 11 bases and J dropped 7 bases, with 15 bases sitting between them. The CDR3 loop reads CAEKDRREQYF. The CDR3 DNA sequence: TGTGCCGAGAAGGACAGAAGGGAGCAGTACTTC.

The chain links TRBV12-5 to TRBJ1-2; the match to TRBD1 covers 8 bases. J gave up 6 bases and V 4 bases, and 4 bases lay outside the gene matches. Looked up from germline, CDR1 is LGHNT and CDR2 is FRNRAP. The CDR3 is 13 residues long. CDR3 in amino acids: CASGSGTGHGYTF. The CDR3 DNA is TGTGCTAGTGGTTCGGGGACAGGCCATGGCTACACCTTC.

The chain uses TRBV5-1 and TRBJ1-2, with D hard to call. This CDR3 spans 14 amino acids. Trimming removed 7 bases at V and 1 base at J, with 14 bases between. The V gene's germline CDR1 is SGHRS and CDR2 YFSETQ. The CDR3 spells CASAASELNYGYTF. CDR3 bases: TGCGCCAGCGCCGCCTCGGAGCTTAACTATGGCTACACCTTC.

The V gene is TRBV27, the J gene TRBJ2-7; 10 bases fit TRBD2. CDR1 is MNHEY and CDR2 is SMNVEV in the germline V gene (reference sequence). The CDR3 is 18 residues long. After removal of 3 bases from V and 4 bases from J, the junction contained 15 bases not matched to a gene. The CDR3 sequence: CASSFEARASGRLYEQYF. The CDR3, as DNA: TGTGCCAGCAGTTTTGAAGCCAGGGCTAGCGGGAGATTATACGAGCAGTACTTC.

This rearrangement joins TRBV7-2 to TRBJ2-6; D may be TRBD2 (5 bases). The germline V gene encodes CDR1 SGHTA and CDR2 FQGNSA. The CDR3 covers 18 residues. Trimming took 4 bases from V and 0 from J, leaving 16 bases between them. CDR3 DNA sequence: TGTGCCAGCAGCTCAGACTCCCGGACTGTCTCTGGGGCCAACGTCCTGACTTTC. Protein: CASSSDSRTVSGANVLTF.

CDR3 DNA: TGTGCCATCAGTGCGGGAGAGACCCAGTACTTC. Protein product: CAISAGETQYF. V usage is TRBV10-3 and J usage is TRBJ2-5; D is undetermined. V lost 4 bases, J lost 4 bases, and 4 bases lay in between. There are 11 residues in the CDR3. The V gene's germline CDR1 is ENHRY and CDR2 SYGVKD.

V and J are TRBV7-2 and TRBJ1-5; tentatively, D is TRBD1 (5 bases). Germline CDR1 is SGHTA and CDR2 is FQGNSA. The CDR3 has 16 amino acids. Trimming stripped 1 base from V and 7 bases from J, with 17 bases between. The CDR3 DNA follows: TGTGCCAGCAGCTTAGTGTCCGGGGGTCGCCTCCAGCCCCAGCATTTT. Its translation: CASSLVSGGRLQPQHF.

Only one count was recorded for this clone. This chain uses TRBV30 with TRBJ1-2; D may be TRBD1 (5 bases). Germline CDR1 and CDR2: GTSNPN and SVGIG (reference sequence). The V and J ends lost 3 bases and 3 bases respectively, with 11 bases between them. There are 13 residues in the CDR3. The CDR3 here is CAWSRGMDYGYTF. The DNA of the CDR3 is TGTGCCTGGAGCCGGGGGATGGACTATGGCTACACCTTC. Full variable domain (remainder filled in from reference TRBV30 and TRBJ1-2): SQTIHQWPATLVQPVGSPLSLECTVEGTSNPNLYWYRQAAGRGLQLLFYSVGIGQISSEVPQNLSASRPQDRQFILSSKKLLLSDSGFYLCAWSRGMDYGYTFGSGTRLTVV.

V is TRBV10-3 and J is TRBJ2-7; D is unresolved. The CDR3 is 11 amino acids. CDR1 ENHRY and CDR2 SYGVKD come from the germline V gene. V gave up 2 bases and J gave up 3 bases, with 2 bases separating them. CDR3 DNA sequence: TGTGCCATCAGTGAGAACTACGAGCAGTACTTC. It translates to CAISENYEQYF.

The gene calls are TRBV6-5 and TRBJ2-5; D may be TRBD1 (5 bases). Germline CDR1 reads MNHEY; CDR2 reads SVGAGI. The V gene lost 2 bases and the J gene lost 2 bases, with 9 bases spanning the gap. This CDR3 has 14 amino acids. CDR3 residues: CASSYGAVQETQYF. In DNA form, the CDR3 reads TGTGCCAGCAGTTACGGGGCGGTACAAGAGACCCAGTACTTC.

V gene TRBV6-1 combines with J gene TRBJ1-2; D perhaps matches TRBD1 (6 bases). The CDR3 consists of 15 residues. Germline V lookup: CDR1 MNHNS, CDR2 SASEGT. Trimming left V 5 bases short and J 2 bases short, with 15 bases between. The CDR3 is CASSPGSTGNYGYTF. DNA for the CDR3: TGTGCCAGCAGTCCTGGGTCTACAGGGAACTATGGCTACACCTTC.

V usage is TRBV23-1 and J usage is TRBJ1-1; D is unclear. TRBV23-1 is flagged as an ORF with uncertain function. The ends were cut back, 9 bases at V and 1 base at J, with 9 bases in the middle. There are 12 residues in the CDR3. The CDR3 DNA reads TGCGCCAGATGTGATCCGAACACTGAAGCTTTCTTT. Translating it yields CARCDPNTEAFF.

CDR3 coding DNA: TGTGCCAGCAGCTTACCACAACTCGGGAACACCGGGGAGCTGTTTTTT. Its protein is CASSLPQLGNTGELFF. V usage is TRBV11-3 and J usage is TRBJ2-2, with no clear D. CDR1 is SGHNT, CDR2 YENEEA, per germline. The CDR3 has 16 residues. The germline V and J ends were trimmed by 2 bases and 1 base, with 11 bases remaining between them. The full variable domain, rest sourced from reference TRBV11-3 and TRBJ2-2, is EAGVVQSPRYKIIEKKQPVAFWCNPISGHNTLYWYLQNLGQGPELLIRYENEEAVDDSQLPKDRFSAERLKGVDSTLKIQPAELGDSAVYLCASSLPQLGNTGELFFGEGSRLTVL.

The rearrangement links TRBV7-9 to TRBJ2-5, with D uncertain. V was shortened by 2 bases and J by 6 bases, with 13 bases between the two germline ends. The CDR3 extends over 14 amino acids. Looked up from germline, CDR1 is SEHNR and CDR2 is FQNEAQ (reference sequence). CDR3: CASSLYRQRKTQYF. The DNA for the CDR3 is TGTGCCAGCAGCTTATATCGCCAGAGAAAGACCCAGTACTTC.

The chain is built from TRBV5-8 and TRBJ1-4; D call uncertain. The V gene's germline CDR1 is SGHTS and CDR2 YDEGEE. This CDR3 comprises 14 residues. The V end was cut by 4 bases, the J end by 1 base, with 8 bases between. The CDR3 loop reads CASSPSLTNEKLFF. The CDR3 bases are TGTGCCAGCAGCCCGTCCTTAACTAATGAAAAACTGTTTTTT.

This clone was observed a few times. The chain joins TRBV30 to TRBJ1-1; D perhaps matches TRBD1 (5 bases). The CDR3 is 14 amino acids. V was pared by 4 bases and J by 4 bases, with 16 bases between. Per the germline V gene, CDR1 is GTSNPN and CDR2 is SVGIG (reference sequence). DNA for the CDR3: TGTGCCTGGAATCTTGGGGGGGGGAGCACTGAAGCTTTCTTT. This translates into CAWNLGGGSTEAFF. The whole variable domain, filled in from reference TRBV30 and TRBJ1-1, reads SQTIHQWPATLVQPVGSPLSLECTVEGTSNPNLYWYRQAAGRGLQLLFYSVGIGQISSEVPQNLSASRPQDRQFILSSKKLLLSDSGFYLCAWNLGGGSTEAFFGQGTRLTVV.

This clone was found a few times. The chain joins TRBV2 to TRBJ2-3, with D tentatively TRBD2 (6 bases). This CDR3 is 14 amino acids long. Germline V gene lookup returns CDR1 SNHLY and CDR2 FYNNEI. The V gene lost 6 bases and the J gene lost 3 bases, with 13 bases spanning the gap. The CDR3 DNA reads as TGTGCCAGCAGAAGACTAGTGGGTACAGATACGCAGTATTTT. It is translated as CASRRLVGTDTQYF.

The chain links TRBV30 to TRBJ1-3; a weak D match, TRBD1 (6 bases). CDR1 GTSNPN and CDR2 SVGIG come from the germline V gene (reference sequence). The germline V and J ends were trimmed by 5 bases and 0 bases, with 14 bases remaining between them. The CDR3 is 15 residues long. The CDR3, as DNA: TGTGCCTGGGCTTATAACAGGGCCTCTGGAAACACCATATATTTT. Translated: CAWAYNRASGNTIYF.

This chain joins TRBV7-2 and TRBJ2-5, with 11 bases fitting TRBD2. The V gene end was trimmed by 1 base and the J gene end by 4 bases; junction bases not matched to a gene: 2. The CDR3 has 15 residues. The germline V gene encodes CDR1 SGHTA and CDR2 FQGNSA. The CDR3 spells CASSLGLAGGETQYF. Written as DNA, the CDR3 is TGTGCCAGCAGCTTAGGGCTAGCGGGAGGAGAGACCCAGTACTTC.

This chain uses TRBV30 with TRBJ2-2; 9 bases line up with TRBD1. V shed 5 bases and J 1 base; nucleotides not matched to a gene: 2. Germline CDR1 and CDR2: GTSNPN and SVGIG (reference sequence). This CDR3 is built from 14 residues. The CDR3 sequence: CAWAGQGNTGELFF. In DNA form, the CDR3 reads TGTGCCTGGGCGGGACAGGGGAACACCGGGGAGCTGTTTTTT.

The J gene is TRBJ2-5, the V gene TRBV19, with 10 bases identical to TRBD1. The CDR3 runs to 15 residues. From germline, CDR1 is LNHDA and CDR2 SQIVND (reference sequence). V was clipped by 9 bases and J by 1 base; unmatched bases: 8. The CDR3 region is CASQRTGGLQETQYF. CDR3 in DNA: TGTGCCAGCCAGAGGACAGGGGGGCTCCAAGAGACCCAGTACTTC.

This rearrangement joins TRBV18 to TRBJ1-1, with D possibly matching TRBD1 (5 bases). Germline V gene data show CDR1 as KGHSH and CDR2 as LQKENI. V dropped 1 base and J dropped 0 bases, with 9 bases sitting between them. The CDR3 is made up of 15 amino acids. This chain's CDR3 is CASSPLGTLNTEAFF. Written as DNA, the CDR3 is TGTGCCAGCTCACCACTGGGGACCTTGAACACTGAAGCTTTCTTT.

In this sample, this clone turned up once. This chain links TRBV4-2 with TRBJ2-5, with D possibly TRBD1 on 5 matching bases. This CDR3 is built from 15 residues. Germline CDR1 and CDR2: LGHNA and YNFKEQ. The ends were cut back, 2 bases at V and 2 bases at J, with 12 bases in the middle. This CDR3 is CASSQNPRQQETQYF. CDR3 coding DNA: TGTGCCAGCAGCCAAAACCCGAGACAGCAAGAGACCCAGTACTTC.

The CDR3 reads CAWTPGIPSYEQYF. In nucleotides, the CDR3 is TGTGCCTGGACCCCAGGAATACCATCCTACGAGCAGTACTTC. The genes are TRBV30 and TRBJ2-7; D ambiguous. Germline assignment: CDR1 GTSNPN and CDR2 SVGIG (reference sequence). The CDR3 is made up of 14 amino acids. Trimming left V 4 bases short and J 1 base short, with 14 bases between.

This clone was detected once. V is TRBV4-3 and J is TRBJ1-6; 8 nucleotides align to TRBD1. The germline V gene encodes CDR1 LGHNA and CDR2 YSLEER. V trimming: 4 bases; J trimming: 9 bases; junction bases outside the gene matches: 8. The CDR3 length is 15 residues. This CDR3 reads CASSRETGDRSPLHF. The CDR3 nucleotides are TGCGCCAGCAGCCGAGAGACAGGGGATCGTTCACCCCTCCACTTT.

CDR3 sequence (DNA): TGTGCCAGCAGCGCCCGGGCCCTCCCTCCACAAGCTACGCAGTATTTT. Its protein is CASSARALPPQATQYF. The V call is TRBV9, the J call TRBJ2-3; no clear D. V shed 3 bases and J shed 8 bases, with 22 bases lying between them. Germline CDR1 and CDR2: SGDLS and YYNGEE. This CDR3 comprises 16 residues.

This chain connects TRBV18 to TRBJ2-2; 12 positions agree with TRBD1. V gave up 2 bases and J gave up 7 bases; unmatched junction bases: 8. Germline V gives CDR1 KGHSH, CDR2 LQKENI. This CDR3 contains 17 residues. The DNA of the CDR3 is TGTGCCAGCTCACCAAAGCCGGGACAGGGGGCTGGCGGGGAGCTGTTTTTT. This codes for CASSPKPGQGAGGELFF.